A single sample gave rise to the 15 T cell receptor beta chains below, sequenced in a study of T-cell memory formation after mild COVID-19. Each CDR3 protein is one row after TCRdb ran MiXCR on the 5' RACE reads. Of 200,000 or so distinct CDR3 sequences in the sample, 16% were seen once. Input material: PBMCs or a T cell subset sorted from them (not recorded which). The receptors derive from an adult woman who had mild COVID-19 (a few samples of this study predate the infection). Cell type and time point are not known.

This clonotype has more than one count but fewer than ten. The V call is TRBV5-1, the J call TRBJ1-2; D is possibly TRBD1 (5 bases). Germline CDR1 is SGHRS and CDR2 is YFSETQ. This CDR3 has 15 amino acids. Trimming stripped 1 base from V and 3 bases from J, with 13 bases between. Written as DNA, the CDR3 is TGCGCCAGCAGCTTGACCGGGGCGAGCTACTATGGCTACACCTTC. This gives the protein CASSLTGASYYGYTF.

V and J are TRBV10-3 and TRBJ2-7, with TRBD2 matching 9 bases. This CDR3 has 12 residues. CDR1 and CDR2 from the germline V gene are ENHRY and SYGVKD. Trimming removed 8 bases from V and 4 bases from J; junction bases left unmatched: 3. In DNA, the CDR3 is TGTGCCATCGGGACTAGCTTATACGAGCAGTACTTC. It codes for CAIGTSLYEQYF.

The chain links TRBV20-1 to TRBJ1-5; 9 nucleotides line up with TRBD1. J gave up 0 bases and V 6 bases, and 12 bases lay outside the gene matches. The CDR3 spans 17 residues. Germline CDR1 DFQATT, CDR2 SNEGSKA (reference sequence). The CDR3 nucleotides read TGCAGTGCGGCGACGGGACAGGGTTCCTATAGCAATCAGCCCCAGCATTTT. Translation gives CSAATGQGSYSNQPQHF.

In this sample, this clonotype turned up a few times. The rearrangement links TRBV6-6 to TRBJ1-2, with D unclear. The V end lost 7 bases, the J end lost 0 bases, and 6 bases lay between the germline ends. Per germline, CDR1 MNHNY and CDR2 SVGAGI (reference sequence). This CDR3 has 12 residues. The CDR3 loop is CASTAANYGYTF. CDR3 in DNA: TGTGCCAGCACGGCAGCTAACTATGGCTACACCTTC.

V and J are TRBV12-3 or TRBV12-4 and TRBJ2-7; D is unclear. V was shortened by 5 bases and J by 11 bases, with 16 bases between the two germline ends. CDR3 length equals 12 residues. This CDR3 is CASSLGGVFEYF. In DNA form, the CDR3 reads TGTGCCAGCAGTCTAGGTGGGGTGTTTGAGTACTTC.

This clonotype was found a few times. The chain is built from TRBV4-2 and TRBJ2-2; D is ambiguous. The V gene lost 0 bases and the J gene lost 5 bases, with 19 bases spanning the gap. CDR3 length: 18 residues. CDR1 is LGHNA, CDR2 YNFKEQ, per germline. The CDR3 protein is CASSQDMSYAGRTGELFF. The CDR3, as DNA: TGTGCCAGCAGCCAAGATATGAGCTACGCAGGAAGGACCGGGGAGCTGTTTTTT.

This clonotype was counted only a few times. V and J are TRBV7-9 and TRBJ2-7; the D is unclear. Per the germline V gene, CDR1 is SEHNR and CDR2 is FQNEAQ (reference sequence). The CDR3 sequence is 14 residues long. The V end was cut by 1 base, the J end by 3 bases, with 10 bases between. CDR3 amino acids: CASSLGGIVYEQYF. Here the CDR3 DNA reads TGTGCCAGCAGCTTAGGAGGTATAGTCTACGAGCAGTACTTC.

The CDR3 DNA follows: TGCGCCAGCAGCTTGATAACAGGGCCGGGCAATGAGCAGTTCTTC. Translation gives CASSLITGPGNEQFF. The chain has TRBV5-1 and TRBJ2-1, with D perhaps TRBD1 (6 bases). The V end was cut by 1 base, the J end by 6 bases, with 14 bases between. The CDR3 has 15 residues. Per the germline V gene, CDR1 is SGHRS and CDR2 is YFSETQ.

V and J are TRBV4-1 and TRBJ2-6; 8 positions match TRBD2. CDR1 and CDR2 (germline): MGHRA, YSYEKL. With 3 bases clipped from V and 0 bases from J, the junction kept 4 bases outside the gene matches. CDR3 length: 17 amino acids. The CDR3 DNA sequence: TGCGCCAGCAGCCAGAGGGCGGGGGGCTCTGGGGCCAACGTCCTGACTTTC. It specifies CASSQRAGGSGANVLTF.

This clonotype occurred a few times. The CDR3 here is CATSVGQSSYNEQFF. CDR3 in DNA: TGTGCCACCAGTGTGGGACAGAGCTCCTACAATGAGCAGTTCTTC. This rearrangement joins TRBV24-1 to TRBJ2-1, with 7 bases fitting TRBD1. The V segment lost 5 bases and the J segment 0 bases; nucleotides outside the gene matches: 3. The germline CDR1 and CDR2 sequences are KGHDR and SFDVKD. The CDR3 totals 15 residues.

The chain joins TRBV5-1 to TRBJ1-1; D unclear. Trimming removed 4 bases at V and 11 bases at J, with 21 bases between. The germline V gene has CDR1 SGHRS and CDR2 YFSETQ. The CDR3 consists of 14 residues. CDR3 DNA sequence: TGCGCCAGCAGCCCCGTTGGGGAGGTTTCCTTGGCTTTCTTT. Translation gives CASSPVGEVSLAFF.

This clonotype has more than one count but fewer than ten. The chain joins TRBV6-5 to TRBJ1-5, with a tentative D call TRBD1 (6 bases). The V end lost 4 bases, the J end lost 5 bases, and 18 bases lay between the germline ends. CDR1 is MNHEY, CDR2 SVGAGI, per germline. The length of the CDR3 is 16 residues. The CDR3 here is CASSSRGKVGDQPQHF. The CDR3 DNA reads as TGTGCCAGCAGTTCCAGGGGCAAGGTAGGGGATCAGCCCCAGCATTTT.

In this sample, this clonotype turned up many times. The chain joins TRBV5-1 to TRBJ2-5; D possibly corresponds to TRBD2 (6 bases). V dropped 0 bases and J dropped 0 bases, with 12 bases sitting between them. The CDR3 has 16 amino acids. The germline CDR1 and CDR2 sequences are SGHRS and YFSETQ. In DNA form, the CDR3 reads TGCGCCAGCAGCTTGGGAGCCGGGGGACACCAAGAGACCCAGTACTTC. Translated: CASSLGAGGHQETQYF.

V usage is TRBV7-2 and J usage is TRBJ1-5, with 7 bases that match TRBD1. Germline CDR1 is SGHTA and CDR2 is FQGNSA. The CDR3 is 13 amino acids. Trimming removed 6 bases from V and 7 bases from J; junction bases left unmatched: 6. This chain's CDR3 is CASSTTGFQPQHF. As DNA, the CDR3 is TGTGCCAGCAGTACGACAGGGTTCCAGCCCCAGCATTTT.

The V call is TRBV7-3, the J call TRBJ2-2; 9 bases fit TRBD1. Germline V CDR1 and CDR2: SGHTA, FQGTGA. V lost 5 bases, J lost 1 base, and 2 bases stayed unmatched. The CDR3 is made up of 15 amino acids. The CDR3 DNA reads TGTGCCAGCAGCCCGGACAGGGGGAACACCGGGGAGCTGTTTTTT. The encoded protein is CASSPDRGNTGELFF.